A few counts support the clone carrying this TCR beta chain. Antigen unknown. This entry is derived from a study of shared clonotypes between healthy human individuals. Sequencing was performed with immunoSEQ multiplex PCR; in TCRdb, only in-frame clones are kept and a portion is missing. The sample holds roughly 640,000 clones, less than 85% seen once. Donors were healthy HIV-negative adults without recently reported acute infections or vaccinations. CD45RA-negative memory and CD45RA+ naive subsets were split from the CD4+ cells. The V gene's germline CDR1 is SGHTA and CDR2 FQGTGA. Between the trimmed V and J ends, which lost 1 base and 8 bases, there was a span of 11 bases. The CDR3 is made up of 13 amino acids. Broader study findings: Naive CD4 clonotype sharing across several donors was approximately 5%. Sampling included only blood; tissue repertoires likely differ.

The TCR comes from a woman aged 25 to 45 in good health. The chain is built from TRBV7-3 and TRBJ1-1; a weak D match, TRBD1 (5 bases). Material for sequencing was memory CD4+ T cells sorted from blood. The subset is: CD45RA-negative fraction. The CDR3 DNA follows: TGTGCCAGCAGCTTAATGGGAGGGGAAGAAGCTTTCTTT. Translation: CASSLMGGEEAFF.